These 24 T cell receptor beta chains were sequenced from one sample in a study of blood T cells in healthy people across ages. A second about 7 to 12 cycle PCR used barcoded and J-beta primers. One entry per CDR3 protein, called by TCRdb with MiXCR from the 5' RACE reads. The table records 1.5 million to 2 million distinct CDR3 sequences, about two fifths of them present only once. Sequenced material: blood. These receptors all come from a human donor in good health.

This clonotype showed up just a few times. The rearrangement links TRBV29-1 to TRBJ1-2; 7 bases map to TRBD1. This CDR3 contains 12 residues. The germline V gene encodes CDR1 SQVTM and CDR2 ANQGSEA. V was clipped by 4 bases and J by 6 bases; unmatched bases: 5. CDR3 DNA sequence: TGCAGCGTTGGCCCGACAGGGAATGGCTACACCTTC. Protein sequence: CSVGPTGNGYTF.

V is TRBV20-1 and J is TRBJ1-2; TRBD1 matches at 8 bases. Germline V CDR1 and CDR2: DFQATT, SNEGSKA (reference sequence). The CDR3 is 14 amino acids. V lost 7 bases to trimming and J lost 7 bases; unmatched junction nucleotides: 14. This CDR3 reads CSGEWTGRRGGYTF. The CDR3 bases are TGCAGTGGGGAGTGGACAGGGCGTCGTGGTGGCTACACCTTC.

The J gene is TRBJ1-1, the V gene TRBV9, with D uncertain. This CDR3 comprises 14 residues. Trimming stripped 4 bases from V and 1 base from J, with 11 bases between. CDR1 SGDLS and CDR2 YYNGEE come from the germline V gene. The CDR3 here is CASSPIAENTEAFF. The CDR3 DNA is TGTGCCAGCAGCCCTATAGCAGAGAACACTGAAGCTTTCTTT.

The J gene is TRBJ1-1, the V gene TRBV4-3, with D tentatively TRBD1 (6 bases). Trimming removed 2 bases at V and 5 bases at J, with 15 bases between. CDR3 length: 15 residues. CDR1 and CDR2 from the germline V gene are LGHNA and YSLEER. CDR3 sequence (DNA): TGCGCCAGCAGCCAATTCAAAACAGGGTGGACTGAAGCTTTCTTT. It translates to CASSQFKTGWTEAFF.

CDR3 amino acids: CASSYLPGTDTQYF. CDR3 DNA sequence: TGTGCCAGCAGTTACCTACCCGGCACAGATACGCAGTATTTT. The chain has TRBV6-6 and TRBJ2-3, with D unresolved. V was shortened by 2 bases and J by 1 base, with 7 bases between the two germline ends. The V gene's germline CDR1 is MNHNY and CDR2 SVGAGI (reference sequence). This CDR3 comprises 14 residues.

The genes are TRBV7-2 and TRBJ2-1; the D gene is possibly TRBD2 (6 bases). The V end lost 4 bases, the J end lost 2 bases, and 12 bases lay between the germline ends. The CDR3 length is 15 residues. CDR1 is SGHTA and CDR2 is FQGNSA in the germline V gene. The CDR3 nucleotides are TGTGCCAGCAGCTCAAGGGGACTGCCCTACAATGAGCAGTTCTTC. It translates to CASSSRGLPYNEQFF.

This clonotype was recorded a few times. The J gene is TRBJ2-1, the V gene TRBV20-1; 10 bases map to TRBD2. Looked up from germline, CDR1 is DFQATT and CDR2 is SNEGSKA (reference sequence). Trimming removed 5 bases from V and 0 bases from J; junction bases left unmatched: 7. The CDR3 runs to 16 residues. CDR3 nucleotides: TGCAGTGCTGTTAGCGGGGGGCCAGGCTCCTACAATGAGCAGTTCTTC. Translating gives CSAVSGGPGSYNEQFF.

The chain combines TRBV5-1 with TRBJ2-1; D possibly corresponds to TRBD1 (5 bases). Trimming left V 4 bases short and J 2 bases short, with 22 bases between. Germline V gene lookup returns CDR1 SGHRS and CDR2 YFSETQ. This CDR3 comprises 18 residues. The CDR3 nucleotides read TGCGCCAGCAGCCCGGACACACGCCTGGGATATACCTACAATGAGCAGTTCTTC. Translating gives CASSPDTRLGYTYNEQFF.

There are a few counts of this clonotype. The V and J genes are TRBV28 and TRBJ2-3; D gene uncertain. CDR3 length: 13 amino acids. V was cut by 8 bases and J by 10 bases, with 19 bases left in between. The germline V gene encodes CDR1 MDHEN and CDR2 SYDVKM. The CDR3 reads CASRPGPLYAQYF. Here the CDR3 DNA reads TGTGCCAGCCGTCCGGGCCCTCTGTATGCGCAGTATTTT.

In the case of this clonotype: A much more abundant neighbour one base away suggests this may be a read error. V usage is TRBV29-1 and J usage is TRBJ2-7; possibly TRBD1 for D (6 bases). Per germline, CDR1 SQVTM and CDR2 ANQGSEA. The V gene lost 2 bases and the J gene lost 7 bases, with 18 bases spanning the gap. The CDR3 consists of 14 residues. The CDR3 DNA is TGCAGCGTTGAATCCAGGGGCGACGTCGATGAGCAGTACTTC. Translation: CSVESRGDVDEQYF.

Comment on this clonotype: Germline and junction disagree at one end, which may indicate a read error. This rearrangement joins TRBV7-2 to TRBJ2-3; TRBD2 matches 7 bases. From germline, CDR1 is SGHTA and CDR2 FQGNSA. The CDR3 runs to 14 residues. The CDR3 loop is CVSSSIGGVDTQYF. CDR3 nucleotides: TGTGTCAGCAGTTCTATTGGGGGGGTGGATACGCAGTATTTT.

The sample holds a few counts of this clonotype. This chain joins TRBV7-3 and TRBJ2-3, with D possibly called TRBD1 or TRBD2 (5 bases each). V lost 2 bases, J lost 8 bases, and 11 bases lay in between. The CDR3 covers 13 residues. The germline gives CDR1 SGHTA, CDR2 FQGTGA. CDR3 loop: CASSLGGTGTQYF. DNA of the CDR3: TGTGCCAGCAGCTTAGGGGGTACGGGTACGCAGTATTTT. The whole variable domain, remainder taken from reference TRBV7-3 and TRBJ2-3, is GAGVSQTPSNKVTEKGKYVELRCDPISGHTALYWYRQSLGQGPEFLIYFQGTGAADDSGLPNDRFFAVRPEGSVSTLKIQRTERGDSAVYLCASSLGGTGTQYFGPGTRLTVL.

The chain recombines TRBV20-1 with TRBJ1-2; TRBD1 aligns across 8 bases. The V and J ends lost 6 bases and 3 bases, in that order; junction bases with no gene match: 15. Germline loops: CDR1 DFQATT, CDR2 SNEGSKA (reference sequence). The CDR3 extends over 16 amino acids. As DNA, the CDR3 is TGCAGTGCCTTCCGGATCAGGGGGCGTCAGGACTATGGCTACACCTTC. Protein sequence: CSAFRIRGRQDYGYTF.

This clonotype has just a few counts. The rearrangement links TRBV7-6 to TRBJ1-2; D unresolved. The V gene's germline CDR1 is SGHVS and CDR2 FNYEAQ. This CDR3 has 12 amino acids. The V end lost 4 bases, the J end lost 6 bases, and 9 bases lay between the germline ends. The CDR3 nucleotides read TGTGCCAGCAGCTCTAACTACGATGGCTACACCTTC. It encodes CASSSNYDGYTF.

The chain uses TRBV20-1 and TRBJ2-1; TRBD1 aligns across 7 bases. CDR1 DFQATT and CDR2 SNEGSKA come from the germline V gene (reference sequence). The CDR3 length is 13 residues. The J segment lost 10 bases and the V segment lost 3 bases, leaving 9 bases of the junction unmatched. CDR3 region: CSASKGAENEQFF. The CDR3 DNA is TGCAGTGCTAGTAAGGGGGCGGAAAACGAGCAGTTCTTC.

V is TRBV4-3 and J is TRBJ2-3; a weak D match, TRBD1 (5 bases). The ends were cut back, 1 base at V and 6 bases at J, with 14 bases in the middle. CDR3 length equals 15 residues. The germline CDR1 and CDR2 sequences are LGHNA and YSLEER. The CDR3 loop reads CASSQVWGYPDTQYF. The CDR3, as DNA: TGCGCCAGCAGCCAAGTGTGGGGCTACCCGGATACGCAGTATTTT.

This clonotype occurred a few times. The V and J genes are TRBV5-1 and TRBJ2-5; D is possibly TRBD1 (5 bases). V lost 0 bases and J 2 bases, leaving 11 bases between the germline ends. This CDR3 comprises 15 residues. The germline gives CDR1 SGHRS, CDR2 YFSETQ. The DNA for the CDR3 is TGCGCCAGCAGCTTGGAGGGGAATGGACAAGAGACCCAGTACTTC. Protein product: CASSLEGNGQETQYF.

In this sample, this clonotype turned up a few times. The conserved phenylalanine or tryptophan is not found at the CDR3 terminus, so this likely reflects a read error. The chain combines TRBV5-6 with TRBJ1-6; unclear D gene. Per germline, CDR1 SGHDT and CDR2 YYEEEE. CDR3 length: 12 amino acids. Trimming stripped 4 bases from V and 8 bases from J, with 7 bases between. The CDR3 reads CASSKGYSPLHC. The CDR3 nucleotides read TGTGCCAGCAGCAAGGGTTATTCACCCCTCCACTGT.

This clonotype was counted once. One end of the junction is discordant with germline, which a read error may explain. The chain links TRBV7-2 to TRBJ1-1, with 7 bases identical to TRBD1. The CDR3 totals 18 residues. Germline CDR1 is SGHTA and CDR2 is FQGNSA. The CDR3 sequence: CDSSGTERSLSVYTEAFF. For the CDR3, the DNA is TGTGACAGCAGCGGGACAGAGAGATCATTGAGCGTGTACACTGAAGCTTTCTTT.

This clonotype has just a few counts. V and J are TRBV9 and TRBJ1-2, with D unresolved. The CDR3 runs to 12 residues. V was trimmed by 4 bases and J by 8 bases, leaving 12 bases between them. Germline assignment: CDR1 SGDLS and CDR2 YYNGEE. In DNA, the CDR3 is TGTGCCAGCAGCCCGGAGGGAGACGGCTACACCTTC. Translated: CASSPEGDGYTF.

The chain couples TRBV24-1 to TRBJ2-1; 9 positions match TRBD2. Germline CDR1 reads KGHDR; CDR2 reads SFDVKD. V shed 5 bases and J 0 bases; nucleotides not matched to a gene: 7. There are 17 residues in the CDR3. CDR3 protein: CATSGPSGGSSYNEQFF. The CDR3 coding sequence is TGTGCCACCAGTGGTCCCAGCGGGGGGTCCTCCTACAATGAGCAGTTCTTC.

The chain is built from TRBV12-3 or TRBV12-4 and TRBJ2-7; 7 bases map to TRBD1. V lost 6 bases, J lost 4 bases, and 12 bases stayed unmatched. This CDR3 comprises 15 residues. CDR3 residues: CASSLDDRAGYEQYF. CDR3 bases: TGTGCCAGCAGCCTTGACGACAGGGCAGGATACGAGCAGTACTTC.

A few counts support this clonotype. The chain has TRBV4-2 and TRBJ2-7; the D gene is possibly TRBD1 (5 bases). Per the germline V gene, CDR1 is LGHNA and CDR2 is YNFKEQ. V was shortened by 0 bases and J by 6 bases, with 12 bases between the two germline ends. The CDR3 is 14 residues long. CDR3 in DNA: TGTGCCAGCAGCCAAGATAACCAGGGCCGCGAGCAGTACTTC. Its protein product is CASSQDNQGREQYF.

The chain couples TRBV12-3 or TRBV12-4 to TRBJ2-1, with D perhaps assigned TRBD1 or TRBD2 (5 bases each). This CDR3 spans 16 amino acids. The germline V and J ends were trimmed by 6 bases and 5 bases, with 20 bases remaining between them. CDR3 region: CASSLAAGSGHNEQFF. DNA for the CDR3: TGTGCCAGCAGCCTTGCGGCAGGGTCGGGACACAATGAGCAGTTCTTC.